The sequence of this T cell receptor (beta chain) was determined in a study of blood T cells in healthy people across ages. This clonotype was seen a few times. The V gene end was trimmed by 1 base and the J gene end by 1 base; junction bases not matched to a gene: 4. The CDR3 has 15 amino acids. Germline-derived CDR1 and CDR2 are LGHDT and YNNKEL (reference sequence). Primed by a sample-barcoded 5' primer and a J-beta primer mix, a second PCR proceeded for roughly 7 to 11 cycles. TCRdb reanalysed the 5' RACE reads using MiXCR and keeps one entry per CDR3 protein. This table holds hundreds of thousands of distinct CDR3 sequences, 45% to 50% found once.

The sample taken for sequencing was blood. This chain connects TRBV3-1 to TRBJ2-7, with 7 bases lining up with TRBD1. The receptor was derived from a woman aged 55-70 years in good health. The CDR3 loop is CASSQGIRGSYEQYF. The CDR3 region has the DNA TGTGCCAGCAGCCAAGGGATCAGGGGGTCCTACGAGCAGTACTTC.